This TCR beta chain emerged from a study of cytomegalovirus exposure and HLA in healthy donors. General study findings and limits: High sensitivity and specificity were reportedly achieved when the classifier diagnosed cytomegalovirus status. In a later analysis, parvovirus B19, influenza, CMV and Epstein-Barr virus appeared linked to several top co-occurrence clusters.

CDR3 length equals 15 residues. The germline CDR1 and CDR2 sequences are MNHEY and SVGAGI. After removal of 7 bases from V and 5 bases from J, the junction contained 7 bases not matched to a gene. The PCR had 60 Vbeta and 13 Jbeta primers. Libraries were prepared by immunoSEQ multiplex PCR; TCRdb keeps only in-frame clonotypes and omits some of them. Of approximately 160,000 clones listed, 70% to 80% are singletons. Notes on this clone: Antigen unknown.

The sample consisted of PBMCs. The chain uses TRBV6-5 and TRBJ2-2; 10 bases agree with TRBD1. The receptor comes from a woman aged 25 to 39 in good health and CMV-seropositive. In nucleotides, the CDR3 is TGTGCCAGCAATTGGGACAGGGGACAGACCGGGGAGCTGTTTTTT. It yields the protein CASNWDRGQTGELFF.